The clone carrying this T cell receptor beta chain was seen many times. Its antigen is not identified. Germline and junction disagree at one end, which may indicate a read error. The CDR3 loop spans 14 amino acids. Germline values: CDR1 SGHRS, CDR2 YFSETQ. A universal primer site arose from template switching, and cDNA bore unique molecular identifiers. A single record per CDR3 protein comes from TCRdb applying MiXCR to the 5' RACE reads. Of a few hundred thousand distinct CDR3 sequences in the sample, roughly 9.9% were seen once. The sample comes from a study of identical twins. Study observations and caveats: The study reached conclusions through statistical analysis that was cross-sectional, not following the same donors. Beta clonotypes that were abundant in cord blood contained fewer insertions, a pattern absent from memory repertoires.

These data were also filed under a second study, of yellow fever vaccine responses in identical twins.

This rearrangement joins TRBV5-1 to TRBJ2-5; D is possibly TRBD2 (5 bases). This clonotype was sampled from a young woman in good health. The sequenced material came from PBMCs. CDR3: CASSPWTGQETQYF. As DNA, the CDR3 is TGTGCCAGCAGTCCTTGGACGGGGCAAGAGACCCAGTACTTC.